These T cell receptor beta chains were read from a single sample in a study of control samples from healthy donors and cancer patients. TCRdb's copy holds only in-frame clones and misses some; the assay was immunoSEQ multiplex PCR. The repertoire holds roughly 88,000 clones, approximately 90% seen once, with roughly 0.9% in the top ten. The sequenced sample consisted of blood. These receptors all stem from a woman under 40 in good health. Both conserved end residues are part of each CDR3. The D gene is left open where the match is weak. Where a row states a size, it is once, few, many or the class of an expanded clone; other rows omit it.

j_gene: TRBJ2-1; v_gene: TRBV10-3; d_gene: TRBD2; abundance: NA; CDR3nt: TGTGCCATCAGTTTCCCTCGGAGGAGTAGCGGGAAAGGTAATTCCTACAATGAGCAGTTCTTC; CDR3aa: CAISFPRRSSGKGNSYNEQFF
j_gene: TRBJ1-1; v_gene: TRBV29-1; d_gene: NA; abundance: once; CDR3nt: TGCAGCGTTGTTTTGAGATTAATGAACACTGAAGCTTTCTTT; CDR3aa: CSVVLRLMNTEAFF
j_gene: TRBJ2-1; v_gene: TRBV19; d_gene: TRBD1; abundance: NA; CDR3nt: TGTGCCAGTAGTATCGGGGCAGGGGGAAATGAGCAGTTCTTC; CDR3aa: CASSIGAGGNEQFF
j_gene: TRBJ2-2; v_gene: TRBV2; d_gene: NA; abundance: NA; CDR3nt: TGTGCCAGCAGTCGACAGAGTCTGAGTACCGGGGAGCTGTTTTTT; CDR3aa: CASSRQSLSTGELFF
j_gene: TRBJ2-1; v_gene: TRBV11-3; d_gene: TRBD2; abundance: NA; CDR3nt: TGTGCCAGCAGCACCCAGCCGACTAGCGCGAGTGAGCAGTTCTTC; CDR3aa: CASSTQPTSASEQFF
j_gene: TRBJ1-4; v_gene: TRBV9; d_gene: NA; abundance: NA; CDR3nt: TGTGCCAGCAGCGTAGGGTCCCTAGTTAATGAAAAACTGTTTTTT; CDR3aa: CASSVGSLVNEKLFF
j_gene: TRBJ1-6; v_gene: TRBV3-1/TRBV3-2; d_gene: NA; abundance: NA; CDR3nt: TGTGCCAGCAGCCAGGCTGCAGGGAGCTGGAATTCACCCCTCCACTTT; CDR3aa: CASSQAAGSWNSPLHF
j_gene: TRBJ1-2; v_gene: TRBV5-1; d_gene: NA; abundance: NA; CDR3nt: TGCGCCAGCAGCCCGATGGGGGGAGGTGGCTACACCTTC; CDR3aa: CASSPMGGGGYTF
j_gene: TRBJ1-1; v_gene: TRBV5-1; d_gene: NA; abundance: NA; CDR3nt: TGCGCCAGCAGCCCCACCGCCGGTGTGAACACTGAAGCTTTCTTT; CDR3aa: CASSPTAGVNTEAFF
j_gene: TRBJ1-2; v_gene: TRBV19; d_gene: TRBD1; abundance: NA; CDR3nt: TGTGCCAGTAGTGCATTACAGGGGGGGCGCGCCTATGGCTACACCTTC; CDR3aa: CASSALQGGRAYGYTF
j_gene: TRBJ2-7; v_gene: TRBV15; d_gene: TRBD1; abundance: NA; CDR3nt: TGTGCCACCAGCAGAGGCCAGACAGGGCTCTCCTACGAGCAGTACTTC; CDR3aa: CATSRGQTGLSYEQYF
j_gene: TRBJ2-1; v_gene: TRBV12-5; d_gene: NA; abundance: NA; CDR3nt: TGTGCTAGTGGTTTGGTAGGTTCCCCTTTGGAGGGTTTTTACAATGAGCAGTTCTTC; CDR3aa: CASGLVGSPLEGFYNEQFF
j_gene: TRBJ2-7; v_gene: TRBV7-9; d_gene: NA; abundance: NA; CDR3nt: TGTGCCAGCAGCTTCGGGCCGAACTCACTCGAGCAGTACTTC; CDR3aa: CASSFGPNSLEQYF
j_gene: TRBJ1-1; v_gene: TRBV5-1; d_gene: NA; abundance: NA; CDR3nt: TGCGCCAGCAGATCGACAGGTCGCGCCACTGAAGCTTTCTTT; CDR3aa: CASRSTGRATEAFF
j_gene: TRBJ2-7; v_gene: TRBV3-1/TRBV3-2; d_gene: TRBD1; abundance: NA; CDR3nt: TGTGCCAGCAGCCTGCAGGGACAGGCCGGGCAGTACTTC; CDR3aa: CASSLQGQAGQYF
j_gene: TRBJ2-7; v_gene: TRBV7-2; d_gene: NA; abundance: NA; CDR3nt: TGTGCCAGCAGTCCTCAAGGGGGACGTAGCTCCTACGAGCAGTACTTC; CDR3aa: CASSPQGGRSSYEQYF
j_gene: TRBJ2-7; v_gene: TRBV15; d_gene: TRBD2; abundance: NA; CDR3nt: TGTGCCACCAGCAGTAATAGCGGGGGAAACAGGGAGCAGTACTTC; CDR3aa: CATSSNSGGNREQYF
j_gene: TRBJ1-4; v_gene: TRBV7-9; d_gene: NA; abundance: NA; CDR3nt: TGTGCCAGCAGCTTAGCACGCAGGGGTGGGGAAAAACTGTTTTTT; CDR3aa: CASSLARRGGEKLFF
j_gene: TRBJ2-3; v_gene: TRBV5-4; d_gene: NA; abundance: NA; CDR3nt: TGTGCCAGCAGCTTAAGCACAGATACGCAGTATTTT; CDR3aa: CASSLSTDTQYF
j_gene: TRBJ2-1; v_gene: TRBV4-2; d_gene: TRBD1; abundance: NA; CDR3nt: TGTGCCAGCAGCGTTCGGACAGGGGAATACTACAATGAGCAGTTCTTC; CDR3aa: CASSVRTGEYYNEQFF
j_gene: TRBJ1-1; v_gene: TRBV18; d_gene: NA; abundance: few; CDR3nt: TGTGCCAGCTCACGTGAAACAGAAAACACTGAAGCTTTCTTT; CDR3aa: CASSRETENTEAFF
j_gene: TRBJ1-1; v_gene: TRBV6-5; d_gene: TRBD1; abundance: NA; CDR3nt: TGTGCCAGCAATCCACAGGGGGTTAGGACTGAAGCTTTCTTT; CDR3aa: CASNPQGVRTEAFF
j_gene: TRBJ1-1; v_gene: TRBV5-6; d_gene: NA; abundance: NA; CDR3nt: TGTGCCAGCAGCTGGGACACTGAAGCTTTCTTT; CDR3aa: CASSWDTEAFF
j_gene: TRBJ1-5; v_gene: TRBV12-5; d_gene: TRBD1; abundance: NA; CDR3nt: TGTGCTAGTGGTTTGGTACTTCGGGTTGGACAGGTTAGCAATCAGCCCCAACATTTT; CDR3aa: CASGLVLRVGQVSNQPQHF
j_gene: TRBJ2-1; v_gene: TRBV3-1/TRBV3-2; d_gene: NA; abundance: once; CDR3nt: TGTGCCAGCAGCCACCAGGGCTGGGCCAATGAGCAGTTCTTC; CDR3aa: CASSHQGWANEQFF
j_gene: TRBJ2-3; v_gene: TRBV6-5; d_gene: NA; abundance: once; CDR3nt: TGTGCCAGCAGTTACGTTAGGAGCACAGATACGCAGTATTTT; CDR3aa: CASSYVRSTDTQYF
j_gene: TRBJ1-2; v_gene: TRBV30; d_gene: TRBD1; abundance: NA; CDR3nt: TGTGCCTGGAGTGTATGGGACAGGAACCTTAACTATGGCTACACCTTC; CDR3aa: CAWSVWDRNLNYGYTF
j_gene: TRBJ2-1; v_gene: TRBV29-1; d_gene: TRBD2; abundance: NA; CDR3nt: TGCAGCGTTGAAGGGGGGACTAGTACCTACAATGAGCAGTTCTTC; CDR3aa: CSVEGGTSTYNEQFF
j_gene: TRBJ1-1; v_gene: TRBV20-1; d_gene: NA; abundance: few; CDR3nt: TGCAGTGCTAGTACCAGGGTCACTGAAGCTTTCTTT; CDR3aa: CSASTRVTEAFF
j_gene: TRBJ1-5; v_gene: TRBV10-2; d_gene: NA; abundance: few; CDR3nt: TGCGCCAGCCGGCCGGGGAGAAGCAATCAGCCCCAGCATTTT; CDR3aa: CASRPGRSNQPQHF
j_gene: TRBJ2-7; v_gene: TRBV10-1; d_gene: NA; abundance: few; CDR3nt: TGCGCCAGCAGCTACACCCGGGATTTGGGGTTGCGCGAGCAGTACTTC; CDR3aa: CASSYTRDLGLREQYF